This T cell receptor (beta chain) was captured in a study of cytomegalovirus exposure and HLA in healthy donors. The overall study: A later analysis reported the same platform for the 90 to 150 validation repertoires and the roughly 670 first-cohort repertoires. Findings and limits, study-wide: Researchers catalogued about 160 TCR beta chains as cytomegalovirus-associated. TCR sequences were mostly rare, though some public TCRs occurred in many donors.

The sample holds a few counts of this clone. Its specificity is not known. The donors were in the roughly 120-subject validation cohort, distinct from the roughly 720-subject first cohort. Profiling relied on immunoSEQ multiplex PCR, and the TCRdb table lists in-frame clones only, not all of them. The sample includes about 330,000 clones, approximately 86% of them seen just once. Germline V gene lookup returns CDR1 SGHTA and CDR2 FQGTGA. This CDR3 is built from 14 residues. Trimming took off 2 bases at V and 3 bases at J, with 10 bases between the two ends. The source of this sequence is a woman in her thirties in good health and CMV-seropositive. Sequenced material: PBMCs. J is TRBJ2-5 and V is TRBV7-3; TRBD1 is a possible D gene (5 bases). CDR3 DNA sequence: TGTGCCAGCAGCTTATCGGGCAGGGAAGAGACCCAGTACTTC. Translation gives CASSLSGREETQYF.